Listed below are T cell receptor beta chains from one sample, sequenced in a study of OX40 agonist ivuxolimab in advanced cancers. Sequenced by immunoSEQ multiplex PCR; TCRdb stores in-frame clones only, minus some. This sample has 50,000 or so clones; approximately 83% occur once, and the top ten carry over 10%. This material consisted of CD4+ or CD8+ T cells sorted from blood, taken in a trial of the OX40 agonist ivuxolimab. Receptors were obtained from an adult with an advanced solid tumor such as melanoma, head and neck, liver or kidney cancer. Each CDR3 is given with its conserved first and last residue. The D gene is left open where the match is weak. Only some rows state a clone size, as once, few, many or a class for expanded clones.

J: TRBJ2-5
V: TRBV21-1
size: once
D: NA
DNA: TGTGCCAGCAGGGAAGGACTCGTAGAGACCCAGTACTTC
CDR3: CASREGLVETQYF

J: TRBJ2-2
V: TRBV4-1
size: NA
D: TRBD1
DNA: TGCGCCAGCAGCCCGGGACAGGGCGGCACCGGGGAGCTGTTTTTT
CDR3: CASSPGQGGTGELFF

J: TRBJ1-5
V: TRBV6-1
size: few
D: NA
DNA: TGTGCCAGCATAGGAGGAAATCAGCCCCAGCATTTT
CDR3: CASIGGNQPQHF

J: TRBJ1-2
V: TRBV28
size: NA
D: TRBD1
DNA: TGTGCCAGCAGTTTATCGACAGGGGCGTGGTATGGCTACACCTTC
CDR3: CASSLSTGAWYGYTF

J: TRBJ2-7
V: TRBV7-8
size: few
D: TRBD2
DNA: TGTGCCAGCAGCTTCTTTACACTAGCGGGATCCTACGAGCAGTACTTC
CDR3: CASSFFTLAGSYEQYF

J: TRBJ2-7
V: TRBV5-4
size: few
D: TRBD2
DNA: TGTGCCAGCAGCTTGGCAGCGGGAGGGACCTACGAGCAGTACTTC
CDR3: CASSLAAGGTYEQYF

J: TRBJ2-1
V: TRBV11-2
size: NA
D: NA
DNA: TGTGCCAGCAGCTTGGCCGGGTACAATGAGCAGTTCTTC
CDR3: CASSLAGYNEQFF

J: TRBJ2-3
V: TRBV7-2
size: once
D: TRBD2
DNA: TGTGCCAGCAGCCTCGGACTAGCGGCTTCTTCTAGCACAGATACGCAGTATTTT
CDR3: CASSLGLAASSSTDTQYF

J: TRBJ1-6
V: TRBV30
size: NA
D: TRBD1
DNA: TGTGCCTGGAGTGCAGACCGGACAGGGGCAGGGTCACCCCTCCACTTT
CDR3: CAWSADRTGAGSPLHF

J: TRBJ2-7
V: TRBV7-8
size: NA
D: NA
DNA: TGTGCCAGCAGCTTAGTGCACGAGCAGTACTTC
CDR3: CASSLVHEQYF

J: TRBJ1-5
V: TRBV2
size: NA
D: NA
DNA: TGTGCCAGCAGTGAGGGTGGACAGCTAAATCAGCCCCAGCATTTT
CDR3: CASSEGGQLNQPQHF

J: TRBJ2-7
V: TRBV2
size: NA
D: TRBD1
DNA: TGTGCCAGCAGTCTTGACAGGGCCTACGAGCAGTACTTC
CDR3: CASSLDRAYEQYF

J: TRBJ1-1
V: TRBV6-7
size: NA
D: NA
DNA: TGTGCCAGCAGCCCCCACTCCCGGAGCACTGAAGCTTTCTTT
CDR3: CASSPHSRSTEAFF

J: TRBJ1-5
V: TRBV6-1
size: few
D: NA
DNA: TGTGCCAGCAGTGAAGCGCTCCCCGTCCCAGGATACAATCAGCCCCAGCATTTT
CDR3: CASSEALPVPGYNQPQHF

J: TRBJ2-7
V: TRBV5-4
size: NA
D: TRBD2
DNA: TGCGCCAGCAGCCCTGGGACTAGCGCTTCCTACGAGCAGTACTTC
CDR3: CASSPGTSASYEQYF

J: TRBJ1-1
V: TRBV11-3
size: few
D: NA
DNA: TGTGCCAGCAGTTACGAGTTGAACACTGAAGCTTTCTTT
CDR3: CASSYELNTEAFF

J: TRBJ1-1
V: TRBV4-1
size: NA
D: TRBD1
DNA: TGCGCCAGCAGCCCATTTGGGACAGGGGAGACTGAAGCTTTCTTT
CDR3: CASSPFGTGETEAFF

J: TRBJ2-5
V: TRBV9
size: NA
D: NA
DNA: TGTGCCAGCAGCGTAGATCCCAGGGTCTCCACAGGGGAGACCCAGTACTTC
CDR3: CASSVDPRVSTGETQYF

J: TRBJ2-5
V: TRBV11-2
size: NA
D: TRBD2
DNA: TGTGCCAGCAGCTCCGGACTAGCGGGAGGGCAAGAGACCCAGTACTTC
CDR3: CASSSGLAGGQETQYF

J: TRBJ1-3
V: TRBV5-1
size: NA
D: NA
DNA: TGCGCCAGCAGACCGGACGGAAACTCTGGAAACACCATATATTTT
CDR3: CASRPDGNSGNTIYF

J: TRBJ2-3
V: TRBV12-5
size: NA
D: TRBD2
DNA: TGTGCTAGTGGTTTGAGGCTAGCGGGGACCACAGATACGCAGTATTTT
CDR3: CASGLRLAGTTDTQYF

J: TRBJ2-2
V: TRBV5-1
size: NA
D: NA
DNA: TGCGCCAGCAGCTTGAGGGGGAACACCGGGGAGCTGTTTTTT
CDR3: CASSLRGNTGELFF

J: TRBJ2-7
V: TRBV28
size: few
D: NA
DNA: TGTGCCAGCAGCCCCCTAGGAGGGACACAGTACGAGCAGTACTTC
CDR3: CASSPLGGTQYEQYF

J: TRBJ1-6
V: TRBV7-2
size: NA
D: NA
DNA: TGTGCCAGCAGCGGGGACAACTCCTATAATTCACCCCTCCACTTT
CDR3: CASSGDNSYNSPLHF

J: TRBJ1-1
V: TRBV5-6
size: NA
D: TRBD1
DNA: TGTGCCAGCAGCCGGACAGGGGGCAACACTGAAGCTTTCTTT
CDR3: CASSRTGGNTEAFF

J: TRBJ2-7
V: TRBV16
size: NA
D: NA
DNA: TGTGCCAGCAGCCGTGGCCTGGGGAACGACGAGCAGTACTTC
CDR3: CASSRGLGNDEQYF

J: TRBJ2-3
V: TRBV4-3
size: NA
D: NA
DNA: TGCGCCAGCAGCCAACTAGGATGGGACGGGGACACAGATACGCAGTATTTT
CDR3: CASSQLGWDGDTDTQYF

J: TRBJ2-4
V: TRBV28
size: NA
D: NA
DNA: TGTGCCAGCAGTTTAAATCCTCGGGTGATGCCCATTCAGTACTTC
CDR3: CASSLNPRVMPIQYF

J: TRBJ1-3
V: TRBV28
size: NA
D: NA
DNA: TGTGCCAGCAGTTCCCAAGGGCCAGGGAGTGGAAACACCATATATTTT
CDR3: CASSSQGPGSGNTIYF